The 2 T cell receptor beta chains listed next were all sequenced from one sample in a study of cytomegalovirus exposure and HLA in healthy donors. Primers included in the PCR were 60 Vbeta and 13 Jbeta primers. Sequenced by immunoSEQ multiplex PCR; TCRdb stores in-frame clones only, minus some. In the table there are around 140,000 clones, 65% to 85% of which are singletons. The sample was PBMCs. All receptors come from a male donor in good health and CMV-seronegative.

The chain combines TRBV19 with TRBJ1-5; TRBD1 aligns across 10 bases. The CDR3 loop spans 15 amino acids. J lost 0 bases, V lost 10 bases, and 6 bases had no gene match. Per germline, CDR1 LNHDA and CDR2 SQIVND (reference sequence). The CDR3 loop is CATLTGGNSNQPQHF. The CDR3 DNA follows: TGTGCCACTTTGACAGGGGGCAATAGCAATCAGCCCCAGCATTTT. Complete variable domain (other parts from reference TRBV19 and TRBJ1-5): DGGITQSPKYLFRKEGQNVTLSCEQNLNHDAMYWYRQDPGQGLRLIYYSQIVNDFQKGDIAEGYSVSREKKESFPLTVTSAQKNPTAFYLCATLTGGNSNQPQHFGDGTRLSIL.

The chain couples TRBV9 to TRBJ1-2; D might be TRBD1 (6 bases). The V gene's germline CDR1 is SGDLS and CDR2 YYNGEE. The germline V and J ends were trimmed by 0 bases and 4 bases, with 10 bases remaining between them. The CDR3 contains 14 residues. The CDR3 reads CASSVAQGPYGYTF. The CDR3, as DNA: TGTGCCAGCAGCGTAGCTCAGGGGCCCTATGGCTACACCTTC.